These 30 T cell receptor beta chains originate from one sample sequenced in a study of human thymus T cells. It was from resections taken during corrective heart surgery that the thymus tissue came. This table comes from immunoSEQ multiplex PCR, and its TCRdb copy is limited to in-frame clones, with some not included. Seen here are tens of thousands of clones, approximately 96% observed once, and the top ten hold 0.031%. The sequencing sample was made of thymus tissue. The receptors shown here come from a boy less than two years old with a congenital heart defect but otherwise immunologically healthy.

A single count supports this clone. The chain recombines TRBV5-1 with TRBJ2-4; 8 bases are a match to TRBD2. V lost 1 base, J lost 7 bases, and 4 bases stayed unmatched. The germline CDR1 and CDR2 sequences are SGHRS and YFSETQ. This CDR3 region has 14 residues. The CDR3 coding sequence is TGCGCCAGCAGCTTGATGACTAGCGACAACATTCAGTACTTC. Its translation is CASSLMTSDNIQYF. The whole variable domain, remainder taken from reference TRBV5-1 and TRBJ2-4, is KAGVTQTPRYLIKTRGQQVTLSCSPISGHRSVSWYQQTPGQGLQFLFEYFSETQRNKGNFPGRFSGRQFSNSRSEMNVSTLELGDSALYLCASSLMTSDNIQYFGAGTRLSVL.

CDR3 residues: CAISESRRQGITYEQYF. CDR3 in DNA: TGTGCCATCAGTGAGTCCCGAAGGCAGGGGATCACCTACGAGCAGTACTTC. This chain connects TRBV10-3 to TRBJ2-7, with D tentatively TRBD1 (6 bases). Trimming took 0 bases from V and 2 from J, leaving 17 bases between them. The V gene's germline CDR1 is ENHRY and CDR2 SYGVKD. The CDR3 has 17 residues.

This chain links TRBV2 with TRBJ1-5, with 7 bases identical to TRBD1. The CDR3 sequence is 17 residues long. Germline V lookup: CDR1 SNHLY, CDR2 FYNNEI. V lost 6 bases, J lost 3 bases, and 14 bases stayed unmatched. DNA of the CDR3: TGTGCCAGCAGCGTATGCCAGGGACAGAGCGTCAATCAGCCCCAGCATTTT. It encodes CASSVCQGQSVNQPQHF.

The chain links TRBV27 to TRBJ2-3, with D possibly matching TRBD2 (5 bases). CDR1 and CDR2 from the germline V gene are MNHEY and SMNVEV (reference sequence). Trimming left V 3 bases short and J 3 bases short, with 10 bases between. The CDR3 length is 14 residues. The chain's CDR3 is CASSFSGDTDTQYF. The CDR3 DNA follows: TGTGCCAGCAGTTTCTCCGGGGATACAGATACGCAGTATTTT.

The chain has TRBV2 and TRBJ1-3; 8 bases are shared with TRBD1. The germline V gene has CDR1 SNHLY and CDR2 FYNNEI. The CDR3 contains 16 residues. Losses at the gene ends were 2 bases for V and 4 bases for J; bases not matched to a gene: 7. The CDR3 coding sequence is TGTGCCAGCAGTGAATATGACAGGGGATCGGGAAACACCATATATTTT. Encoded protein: CASSEYDRGSGNTIYF. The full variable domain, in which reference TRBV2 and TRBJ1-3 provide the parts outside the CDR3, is EPEVTQTPSHQVTQMGQEVILRCVPISNHLYFYWYRQILGQKVEFLVSFYNNEISEKSEIFDDQFSVERPDGSNFTLKIRSTKLEDSAMYFCASSEYDRGSGNTIYFGEGSWLTVV.

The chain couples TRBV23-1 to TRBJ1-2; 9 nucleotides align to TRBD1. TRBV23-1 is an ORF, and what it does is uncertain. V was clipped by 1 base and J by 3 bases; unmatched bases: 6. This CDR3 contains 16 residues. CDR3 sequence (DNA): TGCGCCAGCAGTCAATACGGGAGACAGGGGGACTATGGCTACACCTTC. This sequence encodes CASSQYGRQGDYGYTF.

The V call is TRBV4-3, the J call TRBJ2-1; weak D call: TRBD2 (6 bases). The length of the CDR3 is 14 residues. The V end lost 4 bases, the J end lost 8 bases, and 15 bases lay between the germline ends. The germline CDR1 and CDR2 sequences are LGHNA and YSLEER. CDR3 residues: CASSPGTLGYEQFF. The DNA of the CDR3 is TGCGCCAGCAGCCCCGGGACTCTTGGCTATGAGCAGTTCTTC.

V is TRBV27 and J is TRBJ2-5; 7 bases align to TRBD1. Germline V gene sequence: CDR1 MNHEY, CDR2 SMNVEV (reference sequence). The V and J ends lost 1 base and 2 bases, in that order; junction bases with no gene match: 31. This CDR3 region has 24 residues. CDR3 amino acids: CASSLWQPPTHTHRGSHAQETQYF. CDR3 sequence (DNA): TGTGCCAGCAGTTTATGGCAACCCCCAACCCACACACACAGGGGCTCACACGCTCAAGAGACCCAGTACTTC.

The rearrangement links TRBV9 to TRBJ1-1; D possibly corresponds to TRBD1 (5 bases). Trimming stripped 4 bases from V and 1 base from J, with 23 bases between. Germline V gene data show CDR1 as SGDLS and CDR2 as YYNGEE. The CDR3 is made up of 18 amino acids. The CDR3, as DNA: TGTGCCAGCAGCCCCGGGGACCAGGGCGCTAAAGAGAACACTGAAGCTTTCTTT. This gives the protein CASSPGDQGAKENTEAFF.

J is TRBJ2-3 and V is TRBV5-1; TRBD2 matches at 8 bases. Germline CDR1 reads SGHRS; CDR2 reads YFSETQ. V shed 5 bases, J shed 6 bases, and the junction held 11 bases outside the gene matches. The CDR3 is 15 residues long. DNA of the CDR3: TGCGCCAGCAGGACTTCACCGGGACTAGAGGATACGCAGTATTTT. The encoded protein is CASRTSPGLEDTQYF. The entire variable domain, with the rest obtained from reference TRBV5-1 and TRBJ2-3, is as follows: KAGVTQTPRYLIKTRGQQVTLSCSPISGHRSVSWYQQTPGQGLQFLFEYFSETQRNKGNFPGRFSGRQFSNSRSEMNVSTLELGDSALYLCASRTSPGLEDTQYFGPGTRLTVL.

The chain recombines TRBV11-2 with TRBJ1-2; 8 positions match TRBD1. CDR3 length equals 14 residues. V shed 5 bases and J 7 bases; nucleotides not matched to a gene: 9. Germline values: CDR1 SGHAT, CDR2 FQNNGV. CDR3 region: CASSPGGQGGGYTF. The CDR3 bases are TGTGCCAGCAGCCCCGGTGGACAGGGCGGTGGCTACACCTTC.

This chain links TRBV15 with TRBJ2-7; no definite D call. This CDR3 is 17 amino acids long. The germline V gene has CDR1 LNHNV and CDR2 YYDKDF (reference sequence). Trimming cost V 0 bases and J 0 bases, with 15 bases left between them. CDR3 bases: TGTGCCACCAGCAGAGATCCAGGATCCTTTGACTCCTACGAGCAGTACTTC. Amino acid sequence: CATSRDPGSFDSYEQYF.

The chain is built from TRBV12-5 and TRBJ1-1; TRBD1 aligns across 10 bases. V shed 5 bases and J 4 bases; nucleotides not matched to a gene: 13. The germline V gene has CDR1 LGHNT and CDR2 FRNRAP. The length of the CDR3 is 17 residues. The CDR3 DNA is TGTGCTAGTGGTCCTGACCTATCCCGGGACAGGGGCACTGAAGCTTTCTTT. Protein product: CASGPDLSRDRGTEAFF. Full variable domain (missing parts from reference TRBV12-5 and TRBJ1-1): DARVTQTPRHKVTEMGQEVTMRCQPILGHNTVFWYRQTMMQGLELLAYFRNRAPLDDSGMPKDRFSAEMPDATLATLKIQPSEPRDSAVYFCASGPDLSRDRGTEAFFGQGTRLTVV.

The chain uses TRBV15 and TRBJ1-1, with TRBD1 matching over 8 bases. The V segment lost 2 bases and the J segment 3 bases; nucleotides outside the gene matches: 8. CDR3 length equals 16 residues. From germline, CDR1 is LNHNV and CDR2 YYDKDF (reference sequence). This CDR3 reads CATSRNRQGRYTEAFF. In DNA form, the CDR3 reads TGTGCCACCAGCAGAAATCGACAGGGGAGGTACACTGAAGCTTTCTTT.

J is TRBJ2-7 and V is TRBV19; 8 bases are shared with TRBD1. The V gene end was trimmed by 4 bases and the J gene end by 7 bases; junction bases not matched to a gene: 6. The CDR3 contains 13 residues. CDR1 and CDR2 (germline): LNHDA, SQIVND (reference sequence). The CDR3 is CASSKRTGKEQYF. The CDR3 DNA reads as TGTGCCAGTAGTAAGAGGACAGGGAAAGAGCAGTACTTC.

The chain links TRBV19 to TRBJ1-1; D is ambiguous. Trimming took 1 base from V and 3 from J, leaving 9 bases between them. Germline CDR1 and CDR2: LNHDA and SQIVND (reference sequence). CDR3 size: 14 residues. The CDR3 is CASSIVMRDTEAFF. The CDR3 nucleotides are TGTGCCAGTAGTATAGTCATGAGGGACACTGAAGCTTTCTTT.

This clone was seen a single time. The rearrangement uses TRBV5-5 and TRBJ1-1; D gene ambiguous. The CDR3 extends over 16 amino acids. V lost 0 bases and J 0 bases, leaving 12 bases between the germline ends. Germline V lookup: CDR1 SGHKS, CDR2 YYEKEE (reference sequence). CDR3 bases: TGTGCCAGCAGCTTGGTGAGGGTATCGATGAACACTGAAGCTTTCTTT. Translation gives CASSLVRVSMNTEAFF.

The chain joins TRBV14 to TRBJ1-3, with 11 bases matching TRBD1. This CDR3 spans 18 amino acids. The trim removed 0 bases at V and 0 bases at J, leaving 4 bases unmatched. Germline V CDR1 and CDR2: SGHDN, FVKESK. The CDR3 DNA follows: TGTGCCAGCAGCCAAGAGCTGGGGACAGGGGGCTCTGGAAACACCATATATTTT. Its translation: CASSQELGTGGSGNTIYF.

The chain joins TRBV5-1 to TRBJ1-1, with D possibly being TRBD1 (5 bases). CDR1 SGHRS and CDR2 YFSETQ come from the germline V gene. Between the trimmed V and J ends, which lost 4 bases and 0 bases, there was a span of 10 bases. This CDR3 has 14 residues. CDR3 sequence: CASSATGMNTEAFF. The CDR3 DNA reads TGCGCCAGCAGCGCCACAGGTATGAACACTGAAGCTTTCTTT.

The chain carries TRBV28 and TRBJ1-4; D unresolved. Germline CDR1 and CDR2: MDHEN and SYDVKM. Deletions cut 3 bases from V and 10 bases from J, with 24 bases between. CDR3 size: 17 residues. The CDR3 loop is CASSLGRHQRLKGKLFF. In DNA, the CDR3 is TGTGCCAGCAGTTTGGGTAGACACCAGAGGTTGAAAGGAAAACTGTTTTTT.

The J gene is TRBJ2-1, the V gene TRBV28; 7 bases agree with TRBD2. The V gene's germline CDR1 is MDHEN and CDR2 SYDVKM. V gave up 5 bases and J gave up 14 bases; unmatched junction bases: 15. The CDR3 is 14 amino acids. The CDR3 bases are TGTGCCAGCAGTGCCGTTGTTTCGCCCCGGGAGGAGTTCTTC. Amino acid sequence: CASSAVVSPREEFF.

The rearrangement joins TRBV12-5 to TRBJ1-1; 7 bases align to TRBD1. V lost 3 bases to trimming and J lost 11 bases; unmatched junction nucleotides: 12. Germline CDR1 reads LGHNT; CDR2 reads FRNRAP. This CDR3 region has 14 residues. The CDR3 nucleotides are TGTGCTAGTGGTTTCCGAGACAGGGTGGCTGCCGCTTTCTTT. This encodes CASGFRDRVAAAFF.

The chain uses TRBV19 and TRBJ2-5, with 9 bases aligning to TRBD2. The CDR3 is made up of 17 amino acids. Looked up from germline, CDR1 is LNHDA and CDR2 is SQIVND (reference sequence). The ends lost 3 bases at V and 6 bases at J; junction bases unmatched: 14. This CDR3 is CASSIRRLAEGQKTQYF. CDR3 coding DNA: TGTGCCAGTAGTATTCGGAGACTAGCGGAGGGGCAAAAGACCCAGTACTTC.

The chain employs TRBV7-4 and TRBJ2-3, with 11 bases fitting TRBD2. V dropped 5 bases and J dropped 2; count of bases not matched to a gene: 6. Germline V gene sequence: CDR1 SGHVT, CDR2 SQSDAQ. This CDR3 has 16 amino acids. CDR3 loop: CASSRGSGGVTDTQYF. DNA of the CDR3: TGTGCCAGCAGCCGAGGTAGCGGGGGGGTCACAGATACGCAGTATTTT.

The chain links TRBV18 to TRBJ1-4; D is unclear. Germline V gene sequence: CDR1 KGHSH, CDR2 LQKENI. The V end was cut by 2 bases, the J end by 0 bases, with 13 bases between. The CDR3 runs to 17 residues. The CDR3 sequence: CASSPIWVPATNEKLFF. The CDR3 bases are TGTGCCAGCTCACCAATATGGGTCCCTGCAACTAATGAAAAACTGTTTTTT.

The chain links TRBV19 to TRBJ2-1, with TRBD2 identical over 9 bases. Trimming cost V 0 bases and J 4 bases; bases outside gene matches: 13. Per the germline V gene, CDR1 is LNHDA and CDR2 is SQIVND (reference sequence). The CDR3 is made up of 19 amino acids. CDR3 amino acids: CASSIDGSGRGGAYNEQFF. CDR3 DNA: TGTGCCAGTAGTATAGACGGTAGCGGGAGAGGGGGAGCGTACAATGAGCAGTTCTTC. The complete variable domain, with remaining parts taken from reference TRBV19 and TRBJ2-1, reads DGGITQSPKYLFRKEGQNVTLSCEQNLNHDAMYWYRQDPGQGLRLIYYSQIVNDFQKGDIAEGYSVSREKKESFPLTVTSAQKNPTAFYLCASSIDGSGRGGAYNEQFFGPGTRLTVL.

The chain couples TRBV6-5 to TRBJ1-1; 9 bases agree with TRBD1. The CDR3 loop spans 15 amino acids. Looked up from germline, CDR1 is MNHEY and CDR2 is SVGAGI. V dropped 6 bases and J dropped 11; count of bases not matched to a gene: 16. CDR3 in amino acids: CASRPDRGHSTGAFF. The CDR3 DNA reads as TGTGCCAGCAGACCGGACAGGGGCCATTCAACTGGGGCTTTCTTT.

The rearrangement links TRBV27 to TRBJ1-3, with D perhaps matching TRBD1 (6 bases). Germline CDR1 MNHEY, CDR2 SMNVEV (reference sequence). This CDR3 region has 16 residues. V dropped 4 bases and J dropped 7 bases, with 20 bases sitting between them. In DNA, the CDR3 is TGTGCCAGCAGTTCCTCAACGGACAGTGACCCCAACACCATATATTTT. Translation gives CASSSSTDSDPNTIYF.

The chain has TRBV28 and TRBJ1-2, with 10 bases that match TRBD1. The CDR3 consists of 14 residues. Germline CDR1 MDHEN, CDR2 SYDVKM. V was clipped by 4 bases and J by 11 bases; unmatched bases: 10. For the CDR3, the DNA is TGTGCCAGCAGTTGGGGGACAGGGGTATCCTCATACACCTTC. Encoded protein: CASSWGTGVSSYTF.

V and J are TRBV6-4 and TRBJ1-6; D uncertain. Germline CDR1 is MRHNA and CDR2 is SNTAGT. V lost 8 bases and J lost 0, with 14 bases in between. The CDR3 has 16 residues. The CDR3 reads CASPIHESSYNSPLHF. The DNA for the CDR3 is TGTGCCAGCCCTATACATGAGAGCTCCTATAATTCACCCCTCCACTTT.